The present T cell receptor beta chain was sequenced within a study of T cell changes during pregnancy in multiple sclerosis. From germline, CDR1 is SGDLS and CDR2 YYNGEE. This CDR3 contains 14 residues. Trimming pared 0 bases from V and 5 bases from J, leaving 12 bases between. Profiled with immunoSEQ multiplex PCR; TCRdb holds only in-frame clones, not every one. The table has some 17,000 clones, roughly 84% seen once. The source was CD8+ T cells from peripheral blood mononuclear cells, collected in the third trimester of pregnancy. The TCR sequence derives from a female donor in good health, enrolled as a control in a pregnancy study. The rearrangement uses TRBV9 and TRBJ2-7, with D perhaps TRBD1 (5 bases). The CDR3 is CASSVGFQGDEQYF. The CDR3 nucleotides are TGTGCCAGCAGCGTAGGCTTTCAGGGCGACGAGCAGTACTTC.